The rows below give T cell receptor beta chains drawn from one sample of a study of OX40 agonist ivuxolimab in advanced cancers. TCRdb's copy holds only in-frame clones and misses some; the assay was immunoSEQ multiplex PCR. The sample lists 55,000 to 65,000 clones; about 86% were seen once. The starting material was CD4+ or CD8+ T cells sorted from blood, obtained in a trial of the OX40 agonist ivuxolimab. All receptors come from an adult with an advanced solid tumor such as melanoma, head and neck, liver or kidney cancer. Each CDR3 is given with its conserved first and last residue. Each record gives: clone size, D gene, V gene, J gene, CDR3 DNA, CDR3 protein. The D gene is left open where the match is weak. Size tells how often a clone was seen (once, few, many) or the class of an expanded clone, and some rows leave it out.

size: -; D: -; V: TRBV19; J: TRBJ1-5; DNA: TGTGCCAGTAGTATAGAGACAGAAATTAGCAATCAGCCCCAGCATTTT; CDR3: CASSIETEISNQPQHF
size: -; D: -; V: TRBV7-2; J: TRBJ2-3; DNA: TGTGCCAGCAGCTTAGGAATTAGCACAGATACGCAGTATTTT; CDR3: CASSLGISTDTQYF
size: many; D: -; V: TRBV19; J: TRBJ1-6; DNA: TGTGCCTCCAAGGATCCCCCCGGGAGGGGGAATTCACCCCTCCACTTT; CDR3: CASKDPPGRGNSPLHF
size: -; D: TRBD1; V: TRBV5-1; J: TRBJ2-1; DNA: TGCGCCAGCAGCTTGGAGGGACAGGGCTACAATGAGCAGTTCTTC; CDR3: CASSLEGQGYNEQFF
size: few; D: -; V: TRBV7-2; J: TRBJ2-2; DNA: TGTGCCAGCAGCTTACCCGGACTACACACCGGGGAGCTGTTTTTT; CDR3: CASSLPGLHTGELFF
size: once; D: -; V: TRBV7-2; J: TRBJ2-1; DNA: TGTGCCAGCAGCTACGGGGCAGGGGGGATCAATGAGCAGTTCTTC; CDR3: CASSYGAGGINEQFF
size: -; D: -; V: TRBV11-3; J: TRBJ2-5; DNA: TGTGCCAGCAGCCTAAGGACTGAAGAGACCCAGTACTTC; CDR3: CASSLRTEETQYF
size: -; D: -; V: TRBV4-1; J: TRBJ1-1; DNA: TGCGCCAGCAGCCAAGATTTCGGGGGACCGAACACTGAAGCTTTCTTT; CDR3: CASSQDFGGPNTEAFF
size: -; D: -; V: TRBV6-1; J: TRBJ1-1; DNA: TGTGCCAGCAGTGTTTCGGGGGGGAGCACCACTGAAGCTTTCTTT; CDR3: CASSVSGGSTTEAFF
size: -; D: -; V: TRBV5-4; J: TRBJ1-3; DNA: TGTGCCAGCAGCTCCGTGGGAGCTGGAAACACCATATATTTT; CDR3: CASSSVGAGNTIYF
size: -; D: -; V: TRBV2; J: TRBJ2-1; DNA: TGTGCCAGCAGTGTCAGCAATGAGCAGTTCTTC; CDR3: CASSVSNEQFF
size: -; D: -; V: TRBV10-3; J: TRBJ1-1; DNA: TGTGCCATCAGTGGACAGACGAACACTGAAGCTTTCTTT; CDR3: CAISGQTNTEAFF
size: -; D: -; V: TRBV19; J: TRBJ1-5; DNA: TGTGCCAGTACAGTGAAGGGATTCGGTCAGCCCCAGCATTTT; CDR3: CASTVKGFGQPQHF
size: -; D: -; V: TRBV2; J: TRBJ1-6; DNA: TGTGCCAGCAGTGGCTCTAAGATGTCACCCCTCCACTTT; CDR3: CASSGSKMSPLHF
size: -; D: -; V: TRBV4-2; J: TRBJ1-6; DNA: TGTGCCAGCAGCCGTGGGAGGTCAGTGGGAAGCTCCTATAATTCACCCCTCCACTTT; CDR3: CASSRGRSVGSSYNSPLHF
size: -; D: TRBD2; V: TRBV19; J: TRBJ2-1; DNA: TGTGCCAGTAGTATAGGGCGGGGGGGCCCGGTCCGTGAGCAGTTCTTC; CDR3: CASSIGRGGPVREQFF
size: -; D: -; V: TRBV9; J: TRBJ2-1; DNA: TGTGCCAGCAGCGCAGATCCCGGGAATGAGCAGTTCTTC; CDR3: CASSADPGNEQFF
size: -; D: TRBD1; V: TRBV6-5; J: TRBJ1-2; DNA: TGTGCCAGCACCCACCGGACAGGCGGGGAGACTGGCTACACCTTC; CDR3: CASTHRTGGETGYTF
size: few; D: -; V: TRBV7-8; J: TRBJ1-2; DNA: TGTGCCAGCAGCTTAGGGTCGGGGTTATCGGGGACCCACTTC; CDR3: CASSLGSGLSGTHF
size: -; D: TRBD1; V: TRBV28; J: TRBJ1-5; DNA: TGTGCCAGCAGTGCTCCCGCTACCGGACAGGGATTTAATCAGCCCCAGCATTTT; CDR3: CASSAPATGQGFNQPQHF
size: -; D: -; V: TRBV9; J: TRBJ1-4; DNA: TGTGCCAGCAGCGTAGGAAGGGCGGCTAATGAAAAACTGTTTTTT; CDR3: CASSVGRAANEKLFF
size: -; D: TRBD2; V: TRBV9; J: TRBJ2-7; DNA: TGTGCCAGCAGCGTTTCCACCGGGGCTAGCGGGAGTCACGAGCAGTACTTC; CDR3: CASSVSTGASGSHEQYF
size: -; D: -; V: TRBV7-9; J: TRBJ1-1; DNA: TGTGCCAGCAACCGACCAGTTCTGAACACTGAAGCTTTCTTT; CDR3: CASNRPVLNTEAFF
size: -; D: TRBD1; V: TRBV18; J: TRBJ1-3; DNA: TGTGCCAGCTCACACGGCCAGGGGGACTCTGGAAACACCATATATTTT; CDR3: CASSHGQGDSGNTIYF
size: -; D: -; V: TRBV7-2; J: TRBJ2-6; DNA: TGTGCCAGCAGCTGGAGGGACCGGGACTCGGTCTCTGGGGCCAACGTCCTGACTTTC; CDR3: CASSWRDRDSVSGANVLTF
size: -; D: -; V: TRBV12-5; J: TRBJ1-2; DNA: TGTGCTAGTGGTTTGGTTTTACAGGCGGCTAACTATGGCTACACCTTC; CDR3: CASGLVLQAANYGYTF
size: -; D: -; V: TRBV19; J: TRBJ2-5; DNA: TGTGCCAGTAGCCCTCTTCGGGGCGGGCCTCAAGAGACCCAGTACTTC; CDR3: CASSPLRGGPQETQYF
size: -; D: TRBD2; V: TRBV7-2; J: TRBJ2-1; DNA: TGTGCCAGCGTGGCGGGGGTTTCCAATGAGCAGTTCTTC; CDR3: CASVAGVSNEQFF
size: -; D: TRBD2; V: TRBV9; J: TRBJ2-5; DNA: TGTGCCAGCAGCCCGCGGGGGGGCCTCGGGATGGAGACCCAGTACTTC; CDR3: CASSPRGGLGMETQYF
size: -; D: TRBD1; V: TRBV19; J: TRBJ2-5; DNA: TGTGCCAGTAGCCCCGAAAAGACAGGGAACCAAGAGACCCAGTACTTC; CDR3: CASSPEKTGNQETQYF
size: -; D: TRBD1; V: TRBV27; J: TRBJ1-2; DNA: TGTGCCAGCAGTTTATACCCAGGGGGCTATGGCTACACCTTC; CDR3: CASSLYPGGYGYTF
size: -; D: TRBD1; V: TRBV6-5; J: TRBJ1-4; DNA: TGTGCCAGCAGTTACTCGGGGACAGGGGACGAAAAACTGTTTTTT; CDR3: CASSYSGTGDEKLFF
size: -; D: -; V: TRBV7-9; J: TRBJ1-1; DNA: TGTGCCAGCACTGCCGGGTTTGAAGCTTTCTTT; CDR3: CASTAGFEAFF
size: -; D: TRBD2; V: TRBV5-6; J: TRBJ2-3; DNA: TGTGCCAGCAGTCTAGCGGGGAGGACAGATACGCAGTATTTT; CDR3: CASSLAGRTDTQYF
size: -; D: -; V: TRBV28; J: TRBJ1-3; DNA: TGTGCCAGCAGTTTCTCCCTGGCGGGGCACTCTGGAAACACCATATATTTT; CDR3: CASSFSLAGHSGNTIYF
size: -; D: TRBD1; V: TRBV7-3; J: TRBJ2-7; DNA: TGTGCCAGCAGCCTAACGGGACAGGGGTTGGACGAGCAGTACTTC; CDR3: CASSLTGQGLDEQYF
size: few; D: -; V: TRBV4-2; J: TRBJ1-1; DNA: TGTGCCAGCAGCCAAGAGTTCGTTTTCTTT; CDR3: CASSQEFVFF
size: -; D: -; V: TRBV5-1; J: TRBJ2-1; DNA: TGCGCCAGCAGCCCCCCAGGGAGGACGGATGAGCAGTTCTTC; CDR3: CASSPPGRTDEQFF
size: -; D: -; V: TRBV6-5; J: TRBJ1-5; DNA: TGTGCCAGCAGCCTTACAGGGCGCAATCAGCCCCAGCATTTT; CDR3: CASSLTGRNQPQHF
size: once; D: TRBD2; V: TRBV6-6; J: TRBJ2-5; DNA: TGTGCCGCCCGCGGGGGGGCAAAAGAGACCCAGTACTTC; CDR3: CAARGGAKETQYF
size: -; D: -; V: TRBV5-4; J: TRBJ1-6; DNA: TGTGCCAGCAGCCAAGCCGGGGGGGTTTCACCCCTCCACTTT; CDR3: CASSQAGGVSPLHF
size: few; D: -; V: TRBV11-2; J: TRBJ1-2; DNA: TGTGCCAGCAGTCCTTTAGGGGTCTATGGCTACACCTTC; CDR3: CASSPLGVYGYTF
size: once; D: -; V: TRBV11-2; J: TRBJ2-1; DNA: TGTGCCAGCAGCACCCAGAGGGTAGGCAACAATGAGCAGTTCTTC; CDR3: CASSTQRVGNNEQFF
size: -; D: -; V: TRBV9; J: TRBJ2-3; DNA: TGTGCCAGCAGCGTAGACGATAGCACAGATACGCAGTATTTT; CDR3: CASSVDDSTDTQYF
size: -; D: -; V: TRBV9; J: TRBJ2-7; DNA: TGTGCCAGCAGCTTAGCAGGGGAAGACTACGAGCAGTACTTC; CDR3: CASSLAGEDYEQYF
size: -; D: TRBD1; V: TRBV7-2; J: TRBJ2-5; DNA: TGTGCCAGCAGCTCTGGGACAGGGATACGAGAGACCCAGTACTTC; CDR3: CASSSGTGIRETQYF
size: -; D: -; V: TRBV6-5; J: TRBJ1-4; DNA: TGTGCCAGCAGTTACGGGCAGCTTAATGAAAAACTGTTTTTT; CDR3: CASSYGQLNEKLFF
size: -; D: -; V: TRBV11-2; J: TRBJ1-2; DNA: TGTGCCAGCAGCTTGGTAACACCCAACTATGGCTACACCTTC; CDR3: CASSLVTPNYGYTF
size: -; D: -; V: TRBV10-2; J: TRBJ2-1; DNA: TGCGCCACAGGGTACAATGAGCAGTTCTTC; CDR3: CATGYNEQFF
size: -; D: -; V: TRBV27; J: TRBJ2-1; DNA: TGTGCCAGCAGTACCTCTCCAGGGGGAGGATACAATGAGCAGTTCTTC; CDR3: CASSTSPGGGYNEQFF
size: once; D: -; V: TRBV7-7; J: TRBJ1-4; DNA: TGTGCCAGCAGCCCCGGAGGGGGGATTAATGAAAAACTGTTTTTT; CDR3: CASSPGGGINEKLFF